Below are 27 T cell receptor beta chains sequenced from a single sample in a study of identical twins. TCRdb itself ran the 5' RACE reads through MiXCR, one entry per CDR3 protein. This sample has 350,000 or so distinct CDR3 sequences; 9% to 10% occur once, and the top ten carry roughly 9%. Sequencing input: naive T cells sorted from blood. These receptors originate from a woman between 45 and 60 years old in good health.

This clonotype has more than one count but fewer than ten. The chain is built from TRBV20-1 and TRBJ1-1; D may be TRBD1 (5 bases). The CDR3 covers 12 residues. Germline V gene data show CDR1 as DFQATT and CDR2 as SNEGSKA (reference sequence). V lost 6 bases, J lost 1 base, and 9 bases lay in between. Here the CDR3 DNA reads TGCAGTGCGAAAACAGGGAACACTGAAGCTTTCTTT. Protein: CSAKTGNTEAFF.

This clonotype was seen a few times. The chain combines TRBV4-1 with TRBJ2-2, with 7 bases identical to TRBD2. Germline CDR1 and CDR2: MGHRA and YSYEKL. V lost 6 bases, J lost 6 bases, and 22 bases stayed unmatched. This CDR3 has 19 amino acids. The CDR3 DNA reads as TGCGCCAGCAGGAAAACATCGTCTGGCGGGAGAAGGGTCGCCGGGGAGCTGTTTTTT. It encodes CASRKTSSGGRRVAGELFF.

The sample holds a few counts of this clonotype. The chain couples TRBV12-3 or TRBV12-4 to TRBJ2-6, with D unclear. The V end lost 3 bases, the J end lost 3 bases, and 9 bases lay between the germline ends. There are 15 residues in the CDR3. CDR3 nucleotides: TGTGCCAGCAGTTTGGGCCGATTTGGGGCCAACGTCCTGACTTTC. It yields the protein CASSLGRFGANVLTF.

The chain carries TRBV2 and TRBJ2-7, with D possibly TRBD1 on 5 matching bases. The V gene's germline CDR1 is SNHLY and CDR2 FYNNEI. This CDR3 comprises 12 residues. Trimming stripped 8 bases from V and 3 bases from J, with 11 bases between. This chain's CDR3 is CASADSYYEQYF. The CDR3 DNA is TGTGCCAGCGCTGACAGTTACTACGAGCAGTACTTC.

The table lists this clonotype with many counts. The chain is built from TRBV29-1 and TRBJ2-1, with 9 bases that match TRBD2. The V and J ends lost 7 bases and 7 bases, in that order; junction bases with no gene match: 11. The V gene's germline CDR1 is SQVTM and CDR2 ANQGSEA. The CDR3 covers 14 residues. The CDR3 coding sequence is TGCAGCGCCGCGGTGGCGGGAGGGCCAAATGAGCAGTTCTTC. Translating gives CSAAVAGGPNEQFF.

The chain combines TRBV6-5 with TRBJ2-3, with TRBD2 matching 8 bases. Germline CDR1 reads MNHEY; CDR2 reads SVGAGI. The CDR3 is 16 residues long. After removal of 9 bases from V and 3 bases from J, the junction contained 14 bases not matched to a gene. CDR3 amino acids: CASNPKSGSSTDTQYF. DNA of the CDR3: TGTGCCAGTAATCCGAAGAGCGGGAGCTCAACAGATACGCAGTATTTT.

Many counts were recorded for this clonotype. The rearrangement joins TRBV5-1 to TRBJ1-5; possibly TRBD1 for D (5 bases). The germline gives CDR1 SGHRS, CDR2 YFSETQ. Trimming shortened V by 1 base and J by 2 bases, and 10 bases separated the two germline ends. The CDR3 contains 15 residues. The chain's CDR3 is CASSLRGDGNQPQHF. The CDR3 bases are TGCGCCAGCAGCTTGCGGGGGGATGGCAATCAGCCCCAGCATTTT.

This clonotype was seen repeatedly, ten times or more. The rearrangement joins TRBV29-1 to TRBJ2-7; D gene ambiguous. In germline, CDR1 is SQVTM, CDR2 ANQGSEA. The CDR3 is 9 amino acids. The CDR3 region is CSLGEEQYV. The CDR3, as DNA: TGCTCCCTTGGCGAGGAGCAGTACGTC.

This clonotype was observed at least ten times. The chain recombines TRBV5-1 with TRBJ1-2; tentative D call: TRBD1 (6 bases). This CDR3 has 12 residues. V was shortened by 3 bases and J by 7 bases, with 10 bases between the two germline ends. Germline CDR1 and CDR2: SGHRS and YFSETQ. CDR3 residues: CASSWDISGYTF. The CDR3 DNA is TGCGCCAGCAGCTGGGACATAAGTGGCTACACCTTC.

The gene calls are TRBV20-1 and TRBJ2-1, with 8 nucleotides matching TRBD2. The CDR3 length is 14 residues. Germline V CDR1 and CDR2: DFQATT, SNEGSKA (reference sequence). Losses at the gene ends were 2 bases for V and 3 bases for J; bases not matched to a gene: 3. The CDR3 protein is CSARKLADYNEQFF. The CDR3 DNA follows: TGCAGTGCTAGAAAACTAGCGGACTACAATGAGCAGTTCTTC.

This clonotype was seen a few times. This chain links TRBV11-3 with TRBJ2-1; D gene uncertain. This CDR3 has 16 amino acids. Germline values: CDR1 SGHNT, CDR2 YENEEA. Trimming removed 2 bases from V and 4 bases from J, with 15 bases in between. Here the CDR3 reads CASSLKSLSFYNEQFF. CDR3 coding DNA: TGTGCCAGCAGCTTAAAGTCATTGAGCTTTTACAATGAGCAGTTCTTC.

CDR3 sequence reads: CASSLAGLTTYEQYF. The CDR3 DNA is TGCGCCAGCAGCCTGGCGGGACTCACAACCTACGAGCAGTACTTC. The chain has TRBV5-1 and TRBJ2-7; possibly TRBD2 for D (6 bases). The CDR3 covers 15 residues. V was clipped by 4 bases and J by 2 bases, with 16 bases between them. Per germline, CDR1 SGHRS and CDR2 YFSETQ.

At least ten counts were recorded for this clonotype. The genes are TRBV20-1 and TRBJ2-7, with TRBD2 matching 12 bases. Losses at the gene ends were 3 bases for V and 0 bases for J; bases not matched to a gene: 6. Germline CDR1 DFQATT, CDR2 SNEGSKA (reference sequence). This CDR3 spans 16 amino acids. The CDR3 spells CSASGTSGRSSYEQYF. CDR3 DNA sequence: TGCAGTGCTAGCGGTACTAGCGGGAGGAGCTCCTACGAGCAGTACTTC.

The chain employs TRBV6-6 and TRBJ2-1, with D possibly being TRBD2 (6 bases). CDR3 length: 17 residues. V lost 2 bases and J lost 8, with 22 bases in between. Germline values: CDR1 MNHNY, CDR2 SVGAGI (reference sequence). The CDR3 DNA reads TGTGCCAGCAGTTACCTATCGGGGCTCGGGGGTCGTTATGAGCAGTTCTTC. Its translation: CASSYLSGLGGRYEQFF.

This clonotype was seen at least ten times. The chain carries TRBV5-6 and TRBJ1-2, with unresolved D. The CDR3 is 12 amino acids. CDR1 is SGHDT, CDR2 YYEEEE, per germline. Trimming shortened V by 1 base and J by 7 bases, and 8 bases separated the two germline ends. The CDR3 here is CASSLSGPGYTF. CDR3 bases: TGTGCCAGCAGCTTGTCCGGGCCTGGCTACACCTTC.

This clonotype was seen at least ten times. The J gene is TRBJ2-5, the V gene TRBV29-1; a possible D gene is TRBD2 (6 bases). V was clipped by 3 bases and J by 5 bases, with 10 bases between them. Germline loops: CDR1 SQVTM, CDR2 ANQGSEA. The CDR3 covers 12 residues. The CDR3 protein is CSVDAGRETQYF. CDR3 sequence (DNA): TGCAGCGTTGATGCTGGGAGGGAGACCCAGTACTTC.

There are many counts of this clonotype. CDR3 coding DNA: TGTGCCACCAGCAGAGATCGTTCAATAGCGGGAGACAATGAGCAGTTCTTC. Translation gives CATSRDRSIAGDNEQFF. The chain links TRBV15 to TRBJ2-1; 9 bases map to TRBD2. CDR1 and CDR2 from the germline V gene are LNHNV and YYDKDF (reference sequence). The CDR3 is 17 amino acids. V lost 0 bases to trimming and J lost 5 bases; unmatched junction nucleotides: 8.

The V call is TRBV28, the J call TRBJ1-1; weak D call: TRBD1 (5 bases). There are 15 residues in the CDR3. From germline, CDR1 is MDHEN and CDR2 SYDVKM. V dropped 5 bases and J dropped 4 bases, with 17 bases sitting between them. CDR3 amino acids: CASSAAKGSVTEAFF. The CDR3 DNA reads as TGTGCCAGCAGTGCCGCGAAGGGGTCTGTCACTGAAGCTTTCTTT.

The chain carries TRBV5-1 and TRBJ2-4; D is ambiguous. CDR3 size: 16 residues. Germline lookup yields CDR1 SGHRS and CDR2 YFSETQ. The V end was cut by 3 bases, the J end by 0 bases, with 13 bases between. The CDR3 spells CASSSLEDLAKNIQYF. In DNA, the CDR3 is TGCGCCAGCAGCTCCTTAGAAGATCTAGCCAAAAACATTCAGTACTTC.

V is TRBV4-2 and J is TRBJ1-1; D unresolved. The V gene lost 0 bases and the J gene lost 4 bases, with 9 bases spanning the gap. CDR3 size: 14 residues. Germline V CDR1 and CDR2: LGHNA, YNFKEQ. The CDR3 DNA reads TGTGCCAGCAGCCAAGAGTGGCTGGTCACTGAAGCTTTCTTT. Protein: CASSQEWLVTEAFF.

This clonotype was seen ten or more times. This chain joins TRBV7-2 and TRBJ2-3; D gene unclear. The germline CDR1 and CDR2 sequences are SGHTA and FQGNSA. This CDR3 is built from 12 residues. With 0 bases removed from V and 7 bases from J, the gap between germline ends came to 5 bases. Written as DNA, the CDR3 is TGTGCCAGCAGCTTAGCTCTCAATACGCAGTATTTT. Its protein product is CASSLALNTQYF.

This chain links TRBV10-3 with TRBJ1-5, with a tentative D call TRBD1 (6 bases). Trimming cost V 2 bases and J 4 bases, with 15 bases left between them. Germline lookup yields CDR1 ENHRY and CDR2 SYGVKD. The CDR3 loop spans 16 amino acids. CDR3 bases: TGTGCCATCAGTGAGCCCGGAGGGGGGGTGAATCAGCCCCAGCATTTT. Residues: CAISEPGGGVNQPQHF.

The J gene is TRBJ2-3, the V gene TRBV12-5; D is unclear. The germline gives CDR1 LGHNT, CDR2 FRNRAP. V was cut by 9 bases and J by 6 bases, with 10 bases left in between. CDR3 length equals 11 residues. CDR3 DNA sequence: TGTGCTAGCGGAATCGGGGATACGCAGTATTTT. Translated, it gives CASGIGDTQYF.

This chain connects TRBV12-3 or TRBV12-4 to TRBJ1-4; the D is unclear. V gave up 4 bases and J gave up 0 bases, with 6 bases separating them. The CDR3 contains 14 residues. DNA of the CDR3: TGTGCCAGCAGTTACGAGACAACTAATGAAAAACTGTTTTTT. Its translation: CASSYETTNEKLFF.

In DNA form, the CDR3 reads TGCAGCGTGCAGCGGGAGTGGCAAGAGACCCAGTACTTC. The encoded protein is CSVQREWQETQYF. The chain carries TRBV29-1 and TRBJ2-5; 8 nucleotides match TRBD2. V lost 6 bases to trimming and J lost 2 bases; unmatched junction nucleotides: 5. The CDR3 loop spans 13 amino acids. Germline CDR1 reads SQVTM; CDR2 reads ANQGSEA.

The count of this clonotype is one. Given a much more abundant clone one base away, this may be a read error. The chain recombines TRBV24-1 with TRBJ2-3, with D possibly called TRBD1 or TRBD2 (5 bases each). The V end was cut by 4 bases, the J end by 9 bases, with 16 bases between. Germline V lookup: CDR1 KGHDR, CDR2 SFDVKD. CDR3 length: 14 amino acids. CDR3 DNA: TGTGCCACCAGTGACGGAGCGGCCTGGGGGACGCAGTATTTT. It yields the protein CATSDGAAWGTQYF.

This clonotype was detected a few times. The chain has TRBV20-1 and TRBJ2-5; D possibly uses TRBD1 or TRBD2 (5 bases each). This CDR3 is 15 amino acids long. The germline V gene encodes CDR1 DFQATT and CDR2 SNEGSKA (reference sequence). Trimming removed 2 bases from V and 5 bases from J, with 18 bases in between. The CDR3 loop reads CSARPSRGTGETQYF. CDR3 coding DNA: TGCAGTGCTAGACCGTCTCGGGGCACGGGGGAGACCCAGTACTTC.